Detailed here is one T cell receptor beta chain. The target antigen is unknown. The data derive from a study of STAT5B mutations in CD4+ large granular lymphocyte leukemia. Background on the study: Cryopreserved patient cells were CD8-depleted, then anti-CD4 bead selected.

CDR3 length: 17 amino acids. The trim removed 2 bases at V and 6 bases at J, leaving 13 bases unmatched. Germline values: CDR1 SQVTM, CDR2 ANQGSEA. Methods used by the authors: A clonotype over 5% of the repertoire counted as a possible leukemic clone, 50 to 70 overall. Profiling relied on immunoSEQ multiplex PCR, and the TCRdb table lists in-frame clones only, not all of them. D and trimming come from the DNA, and the V and J calls and clone size come from that table. The table records around 9,000 clones, approximately 83% of them present only once. Study-wide points: Patient CD4-sorted repertoires stayed more clonal than healthy ones after leukemic-clone removal. TRBV06-family usage was enriched in top patient clones (8/27) versus controls (2/35).

The sequence derives from a man aged 55 to 69 with CD4+ T-cell large granular lymphocyte leukemia. The chain has TRBV29-1 and TRBJ2-7; 13 bases are a match to TRBD2. The sample was PBMCs. The CDR3 DNA sequence: TGCAGCGTTGAAAATACGGTGGGACTAGCGGGGTATAGCGAGCAGTACTTC. Protein: CSVENTVGLAGYSEQYF.